This T cell receptor (beta chain) is from a study of blood T cell repertoires in COVID-19. Across the study: Some COVID-19 samples were acute and others convalescent; all came from the United States, Italy and Spain. The cDNA or gDNA used as material had been derived from T cells, B-cell-depleted T cells, or PBMCs.

This clone was observed a single time. Per the original data handling: Reference gene primer amplification in the assay estimated nucleated cell counts. The table came from immunoSEQ multiplex PCR; TCRdb's copy has only in-frame clones and leaves some out. V and J calls and clone size are copied from that table; D and trimming were computed from the DNA. The sample holds just under 150,000 clones, 80% to 90% seen once. The clonotype comes from a man aged 45 to 65 who had recovered from COVID-19. Sequencing was performed on peripheral blood.

CDR3 bases: TGCGCCAGCAGTGTGTTTGGACTATTCTACAATGAGCAGTTCTTC. Translation gives CASSVFGLFYNEQFF. The chain uses TRBV10-1 and TRBJ2-1, with a possible D match to TRBD2 (6 bases). The germline V and J ends were trimmed by 4 bases and 3 bases, with 13 bases remaining between them. This CDR3 region has 15 residues. Per the germline V gene, CDR1 is WNHNN and CDR2 is SYGVQD (reference sequence).